The rows below give T cell receptor beta chains drawn from one sample of a study of blood T cells in healthy people across ages. MiXCR, run by TCRdb on the 5' RACE reads, gives a single entry per CDR3 protein. Here the sample spans 600,000 to 850,000 distinct CDR3 sequences, approximately 39% being singletons. Specimen: blood. These TCRs come from a woman aged 55-70 years in good health. Both conserved end residues are part of each CDR3. D genes are given only for firm matches. Clone size is given for some rows only: seen once, a few or many times, or a class if the clone is expanded.

size	V	D	J	CDR3	DNA
many	TRBV6-6	.	TRBJ2-7	CASSYRSINSYEQYF	TGTGCCAGCAGTTACAGGAGTATTAACTCCTACGAGCAGTACTTC
.	TRBV11-1	.	TRBJ2-7	CASRAGSREQYF	TGTGCCAGCAGGGCGGGCTCCCGCGAGCAGTACTTC
.	TRBV28	.	TRBJ1-1	CASSSGGSNTEAFF	TGTGCCAGCAGTTCGGGGGGGTCGAACACTGAAGCTTTCTTT
.	TRBV30	.	TRBJ2-1	CAWSVLAYNEQFF	TGTGCCTGGAGTGTTCTGGCTTACAATGAGCAGTTCTTC
.	TRBV7-2	TRBD2	TRBJ2-7	CASSLQAGESEQYF	TGTGCCAGCAGCTTACAGGCGGGAGAAAGCGAGCAGTACTTC
.	TRBV10-3	TRBD1	TRBJ1-2	CAIRETGLGGYTF	TGTGCCATCAGGGAGACAGGGCTGGGCGGCTACACCTTC
.	TRBV13	TRBD1	TRBJ2-1	CASSLNRGPEQFF	TGTGCCAGCAGCTTAAATAGGGGGCCGGAGCAGTTCTTC
.	TRBV20-1	TRBD1	TRBJ1-1	CSAPRTGGSNTEAFF	TGCAGTGCTCCCCGCACAGGGGGCAGTAACACTGAAGCTTTCTTT
.	TRBV4-1	TRBD1	TRBJ1-1	CASSHQDGTGWAEAFF	TGCGCCAGCAGCCATCAGGACGGGACAGGGTGGGCTGAAGCTTTCTTT
many	TRBV28	.	TRBJ2-5	CASSLSETQYF	TGTGCCAGCAGTTTATCAGAGACCCAGTACTTC
.	TRBV12-3/TRBV12-4	.	TRBJ1-2	CASSFLRDSDYTF	TGTGCCAGCAGTTTTCTGCGGGACTCTGACTACACCTTC
many	TRBV16	.	TRBJ1-5	CASSQSAGNGNQPQHF	TGTGCCAGCAGCCAATCGGCGGGTAATGGCAATCAGCCCCAGCATTTT
.	TRBV24-1	TRBD1	TRBJ2-1	CATSERQGGYNEQFF	TGTGCCACCAGTGAAAGACAGGGTGGGTACAATGAGCAGTTCTTC
.	TRBV12-3/TRBV12-4	TRBD1	TRBJ1-1	CASSQTGGVTEAFF	TGTGCCAGCAGTCAAACAGGGGGCGTCACTGAAGCTTTCTTT
.	TRBV12-3/TRBV12-4	.	TRBJ1-2	CASSLHYGYTF	TGTGCCAGCAGTTTACACTATGGCTACACCTTC
.	TRBV15	TRBD1	TRBJ2-1	CATSSRGHGYNEQFF	TGTGCCACCAGCAGCAGGGGGCACGGCTACAATGAGCAGTTCTTC
.	TRBV7-2	TRBD2	TRBJ2-7	CASTPSGPYEQYF	TGTGCCAGCACCCCTAGCGGGCCCTACGAGCAGTACTTC
once	TRBV20-1	TRBD2	TRBJ2-1	CSAGDRRGSGIYNEQFF	TGCAGTGCTGGAGATCGGCGGGGGAGCGGGATCTACAATGAGCAGTTCTTC
few	TRBV9	TRBD2	TRBJ2-1	CASSLGDYRGNEQFF	TGTGCCAGCAGCTTAGGGGACTATCGGGGTAATGAGCAGTTCTTC
.	TRBV3-1	TRBD1	TRBJ1-6	CASSQGQGARRSPLHF	TGTGCCAGCAGCCAGGGACAGGGGGCCCGTCGTTCACCCCTCCACTTT
.	TRBV14	TRBD2	TRBJ2-5	CASSQGHRGLAGGPGEQYF	TGTGCCAGCAGCCAAGGACACCGTGGACTAGCGGGAGGGCCGGGGGAGCAGTACTTC
.	TRBV29-1	.	TRBJ1-2	CSAPGVDGYTF	TGCAGCGCTCCCGGGGTTGATGGCTACACCTTC
.	TRBV2	TRBD1	TRBJ2-7	CASRGTGVRTYEQYF	TGTGCCAGCAGGGGGACAGGGGTTAGGACCTACGAGCAGTACTTC
.	TRBV4-2	TRBD2	TRBJ2-5	CASSQVGTSGSGEETQYF	TGTGCCAGCAGCCAAGTCGGGACTAGCGGGAGCGGGGAAGAGACCCAGTACTTC
.	TRBV7-7	TRBD2	TRBJ2-1	CASSLDSGGEQFF	TGTGCCAGCAGCTTGGATAGCGGGGGTGAGCAGTTCTTC
.	TRBV7-3	.	TRBJ1-5	CASSPKLGMGGQGGNQPQHF	TGTGCCAGCAGCCCTAAATTGGGGATGGGAGGTCAGGGAGGCAATCAGCCCCAGCATTTT
once	TRBV12-3/TRBV12-4	.	TRBJ2-7	CASSFTGEQYF	TGTGCCAGCAGTTTCACGGGCGAGCAGTACTTC
.	TRBV5-1	.	TRBJ1-4	CASSSGTTNEKLFF	TGCGCCAGCAGCTCAGGAACAACTAATGAAAAACTGTTTTTT
.	TRBV3-1	.	TRBJ2-4	CASSQDEGIAKNIQYF	TGTGCCAGCAGCCAAGACGAGGGAATAGCCAAAAACATTCAGTACTTC
many	TRBV4-3	TRBD2	TRBJ2-3	CASSQSGLGSTDTQYF	TGCGCCAGCAGCCAGTCGGGACTAGGTAGCACAGATACGCAGTATTTT
few	TRBV29-1	TRBD2	TRBJ2-5	CSGAGVTETQYF	TGCAGCGGAGCGGGGGTCACGGAGACCCAGTACTTC